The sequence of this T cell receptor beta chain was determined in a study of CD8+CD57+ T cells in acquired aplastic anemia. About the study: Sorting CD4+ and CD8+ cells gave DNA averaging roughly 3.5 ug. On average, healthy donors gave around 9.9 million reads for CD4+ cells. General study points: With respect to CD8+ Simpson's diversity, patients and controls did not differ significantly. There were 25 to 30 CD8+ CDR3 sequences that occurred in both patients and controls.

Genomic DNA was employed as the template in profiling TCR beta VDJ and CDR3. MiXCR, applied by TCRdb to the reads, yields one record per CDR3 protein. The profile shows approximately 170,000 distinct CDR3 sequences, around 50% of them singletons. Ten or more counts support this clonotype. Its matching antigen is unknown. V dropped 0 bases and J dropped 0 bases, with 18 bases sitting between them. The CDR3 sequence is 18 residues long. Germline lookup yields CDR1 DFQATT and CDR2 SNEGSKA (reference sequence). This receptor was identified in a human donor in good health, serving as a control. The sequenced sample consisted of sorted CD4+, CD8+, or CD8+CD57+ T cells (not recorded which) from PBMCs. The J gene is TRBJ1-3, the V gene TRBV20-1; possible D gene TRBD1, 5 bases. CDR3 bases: TGCAGTGCTAGAGATAAGGGACCCTCGCCCTTCTCTGGAAACACCATATATTTT. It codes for CSARDKGPSPFSGNTIYF.